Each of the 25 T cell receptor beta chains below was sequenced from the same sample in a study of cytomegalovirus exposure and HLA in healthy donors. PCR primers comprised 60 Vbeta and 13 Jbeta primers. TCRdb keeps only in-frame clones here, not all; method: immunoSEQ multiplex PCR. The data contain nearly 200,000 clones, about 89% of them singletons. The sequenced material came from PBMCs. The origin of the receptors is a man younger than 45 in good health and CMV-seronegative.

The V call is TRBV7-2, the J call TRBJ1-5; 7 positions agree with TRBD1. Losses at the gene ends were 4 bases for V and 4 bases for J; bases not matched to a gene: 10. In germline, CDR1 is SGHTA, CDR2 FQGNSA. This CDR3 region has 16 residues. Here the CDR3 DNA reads TGTGCCAGCAGCTCCCCCACAGGGGAAGGAAATCAGCCCCAGCATTTT. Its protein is CASSSPTGEGNQPQHF.

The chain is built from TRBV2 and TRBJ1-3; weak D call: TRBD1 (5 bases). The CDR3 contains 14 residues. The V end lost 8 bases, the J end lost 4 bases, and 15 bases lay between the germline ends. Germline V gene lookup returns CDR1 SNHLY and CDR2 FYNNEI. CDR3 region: CASRGGGIGNTIYF. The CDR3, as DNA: TGTGCCAGCCGGGGCGGGGGAATAGGAAACACCATATATTTT.

This CDR3 is CASSPGSNQPQHF. In nucleotides, the CDR3 is TGTGCCAGCAGCCCCGGGAGCAATCAGCCCCAGCATTTT. The gene calls are TRBV11-2 and TRBJ1-5; D unresolved. Between the trimmed V and J ends, which lost 5 bases and 1 base, there was a span of 6 bases. CDR1 and CDR2 from the germline V gene are SGHAT and FQNNGV. This CDR3 comprises 13 residues.

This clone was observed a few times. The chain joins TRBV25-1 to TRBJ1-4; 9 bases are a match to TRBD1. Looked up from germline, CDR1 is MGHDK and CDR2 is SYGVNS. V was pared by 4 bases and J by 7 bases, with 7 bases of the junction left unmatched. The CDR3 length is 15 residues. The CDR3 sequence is CASSVRQGVFEKLFF. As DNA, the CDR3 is TGTGCCAGCAGTGTAAGACAGGGGGTCTTTGAAAAACTGTTTTTT.

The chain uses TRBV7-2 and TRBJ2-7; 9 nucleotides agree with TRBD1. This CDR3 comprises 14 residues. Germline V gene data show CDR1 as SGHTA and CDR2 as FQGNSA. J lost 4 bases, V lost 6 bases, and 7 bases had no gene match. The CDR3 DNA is TGTGCCAGCAGGCCCACAGGGGGCGCGTACGAGCAGTACTTC. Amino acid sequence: CASRPTGGAYEQYF. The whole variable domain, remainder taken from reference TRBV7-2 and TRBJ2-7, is GAGVSQSPSNKVTEKGKDVELRCDPISGHTALYWYRQSLGQGLEFLIYFQGNSAPDKSGLPSDRFSAERTGGSVSTLTIQRTQQEDSAVYLCASRPTGGAYEQYFGPGTRLTVT.

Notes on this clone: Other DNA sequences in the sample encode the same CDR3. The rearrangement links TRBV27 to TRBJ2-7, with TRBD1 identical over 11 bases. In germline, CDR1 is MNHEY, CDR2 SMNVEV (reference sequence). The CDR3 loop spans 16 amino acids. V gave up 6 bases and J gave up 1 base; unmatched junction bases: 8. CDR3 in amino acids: CASRPTGTGGSYEQYF. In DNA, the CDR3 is TGTGCCAGCAGACCAACTGGGACAGGGGGTTCCTACGAGCAGTACTTC.

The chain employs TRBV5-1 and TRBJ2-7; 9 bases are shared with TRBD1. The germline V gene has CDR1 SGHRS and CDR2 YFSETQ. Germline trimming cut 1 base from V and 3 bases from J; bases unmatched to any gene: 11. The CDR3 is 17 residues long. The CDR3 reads CASSLSGRDREIYEQYF. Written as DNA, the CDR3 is TGCGCCAGCAGCTTGTCTGGTAGGGACAGGGAGATCTACGAGCAGTACTTC.

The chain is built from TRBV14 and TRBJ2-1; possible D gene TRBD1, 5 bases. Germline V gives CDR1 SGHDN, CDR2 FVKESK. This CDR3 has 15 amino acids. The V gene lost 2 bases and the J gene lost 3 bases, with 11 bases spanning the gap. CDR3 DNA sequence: TGTGCCAGCAGCCAATTAAAGGGGCTCTACAATGAGCAGTTCTTC. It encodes CASSQLKGLYNEQFF.

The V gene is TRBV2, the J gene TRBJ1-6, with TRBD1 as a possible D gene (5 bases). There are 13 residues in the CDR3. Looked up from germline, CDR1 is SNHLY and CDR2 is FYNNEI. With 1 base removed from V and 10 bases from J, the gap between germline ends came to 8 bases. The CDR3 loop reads CASSEGGNSPLHF. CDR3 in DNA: TGTGCCAGCAGTGAAGGGGGCAACTCACCCCTCCACTTT.

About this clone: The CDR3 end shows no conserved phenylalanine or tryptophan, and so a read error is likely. The CDR3 sequence: CASSSAGGGNQPQHL. The CDR3 nucleotides are TGTGCCAGCAGTAGCGCCGGAGGGGGCAATCAGCCCCAGCATCTT. V gene TRBV6-4 combines with J gene TRBJ1-5; possible D gene TRBD1, 5 bases. Per the germline V gene, CDR1 is MRHNA and CDR2 is SNTAGT. This CDR3 spans 15 amino acids. V was shortened by 5 bases and J by 2 bases, with 13 bases between the two germline ends.

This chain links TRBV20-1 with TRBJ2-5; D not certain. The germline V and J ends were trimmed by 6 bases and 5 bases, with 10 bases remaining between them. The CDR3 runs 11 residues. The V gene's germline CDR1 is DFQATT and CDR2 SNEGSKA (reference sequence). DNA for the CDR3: TGCAGTGCCCAATTTCGGGAGACCCAGTACTTC. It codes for CSAQFRETQYF.

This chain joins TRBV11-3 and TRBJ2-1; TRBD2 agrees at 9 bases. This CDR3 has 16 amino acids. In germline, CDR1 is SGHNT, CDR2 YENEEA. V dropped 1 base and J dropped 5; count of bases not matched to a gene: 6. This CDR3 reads CASSLGLSGSNNEQFF. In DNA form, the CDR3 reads TGTGCCAGCAGCTTAGGTCTTAGCGGGAGCAACAATGAGCAGTTCTTC.

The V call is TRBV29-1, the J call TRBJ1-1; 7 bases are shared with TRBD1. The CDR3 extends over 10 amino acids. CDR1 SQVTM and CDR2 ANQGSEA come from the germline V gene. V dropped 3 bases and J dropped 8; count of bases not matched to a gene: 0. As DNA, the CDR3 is TGCAGCGTTGAGGGACAGGAAGCTTTCTTT. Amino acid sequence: CSVEGQEAFF.

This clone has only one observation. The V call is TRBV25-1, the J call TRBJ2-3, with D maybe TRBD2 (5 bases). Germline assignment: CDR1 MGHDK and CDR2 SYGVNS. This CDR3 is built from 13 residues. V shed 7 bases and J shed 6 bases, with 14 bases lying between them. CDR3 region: CASTSSLSDTQYF. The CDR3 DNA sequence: TGTGCCAGCACTTCTAGCCTTTCCGATACGCAGTATTTT.

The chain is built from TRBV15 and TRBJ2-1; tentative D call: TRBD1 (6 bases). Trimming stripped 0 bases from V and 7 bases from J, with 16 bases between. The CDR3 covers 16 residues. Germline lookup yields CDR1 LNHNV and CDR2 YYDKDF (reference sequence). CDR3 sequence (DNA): TGTGCCACCAGCAGAGATTGGATCCAGGGGATGAATGAGCAGTTCTTC. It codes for CATSRDWIQGMNEQFF. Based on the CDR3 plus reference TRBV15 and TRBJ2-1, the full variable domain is DAMVIQNPRYQVTQFGKPVTLSCSQTLNHNVMYWYQQKSSQAPKLLFHYYDKDFNNEADTPDNFQSRRPNTSFCFLDIRSPGLGDTAMYLCATSRDWIQGMNEQFFGPGTRLTVL.

CDR3 bases: TGTGCCAGCAGCTTTGGTGGGCAGGGCATAGGCTATGGCTACACCTTC. This gives the protein CASSFGGQGIGYGYTF. This chain links TRBV7-9 with TRBJ1-2; D is possibly TRBD1 (5 bases). The CDR3 spans 16 residues. Germline CDR1 reads SEHNR; CDR2 reads FQNEAQ (reference sequence). Trimming removed 3 bases at V and 4 bases at J, with 18 bases between. The full variable domain, completed using reference TRBV7-9 and TRBJ1-2, is DTGVSQNPRHKITKRGQNVTFRCDPISEHNRLYWYRQTLGQGPEFLTYFQNEAQLEKSRLLSDRFSAERPKGSFSTLEIQRTEQGDSAMYLCASSFGGQGIGYGYTFGSGTRLTVV.

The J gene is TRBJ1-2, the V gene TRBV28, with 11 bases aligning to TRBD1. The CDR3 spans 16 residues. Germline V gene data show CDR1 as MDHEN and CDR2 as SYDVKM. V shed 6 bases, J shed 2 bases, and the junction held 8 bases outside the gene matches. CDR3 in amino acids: CASRIAGTGGNYGYTF. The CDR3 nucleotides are TGTGCCAGCAGAATTGCCGGGACAGGGGGAAACTATGGCTACACCTTC.

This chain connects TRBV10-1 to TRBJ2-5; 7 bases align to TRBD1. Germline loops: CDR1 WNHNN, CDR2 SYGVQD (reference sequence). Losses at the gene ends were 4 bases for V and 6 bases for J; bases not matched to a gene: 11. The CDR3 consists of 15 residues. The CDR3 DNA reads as TGCGCCAGCAGTGTCGGGACAGCGATCGGTCAGACCCAGTACTTC. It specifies CASSVGTAIGQTQYF.

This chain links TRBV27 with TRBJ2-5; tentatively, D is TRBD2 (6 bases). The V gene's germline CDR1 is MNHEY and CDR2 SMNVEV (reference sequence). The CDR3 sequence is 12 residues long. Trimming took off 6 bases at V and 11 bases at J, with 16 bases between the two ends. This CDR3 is CASRATVREQYF. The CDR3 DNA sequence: TGTGCCAGCAGAGCCACCGTACGGGAGCAGTACTTC.

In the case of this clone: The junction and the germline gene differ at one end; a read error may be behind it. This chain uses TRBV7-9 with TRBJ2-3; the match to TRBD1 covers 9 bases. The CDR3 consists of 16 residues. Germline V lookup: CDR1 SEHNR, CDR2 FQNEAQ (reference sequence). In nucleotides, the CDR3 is TGTTCCAGCAGCTTCTTACAGGGGGCTAGCACAGATACGCAGTATTTT. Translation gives CSSSFLQGASTDTQYF.

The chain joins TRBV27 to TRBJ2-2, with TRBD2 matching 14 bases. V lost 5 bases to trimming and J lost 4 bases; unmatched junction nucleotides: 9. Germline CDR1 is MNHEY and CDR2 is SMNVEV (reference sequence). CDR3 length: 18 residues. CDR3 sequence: CASSILTSGRAGTGELFF. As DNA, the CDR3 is TGTGCCAGCAGTATACTGACTAGCGGGAGGGCCGGCACCGGGGAGCTGTTTTTT.

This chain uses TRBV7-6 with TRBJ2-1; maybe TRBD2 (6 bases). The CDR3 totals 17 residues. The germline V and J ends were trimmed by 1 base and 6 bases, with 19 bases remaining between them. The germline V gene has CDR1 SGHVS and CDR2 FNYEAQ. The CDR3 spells CASSLVARRERGNEQFF. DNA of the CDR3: TGTGCCAGCAGCTTAGTAGCCCGGAGGGAGAGAGGCAATGAGCAGTTCTTC.

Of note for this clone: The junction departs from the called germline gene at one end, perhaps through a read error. CDR3 in DNA: TGTTCCAGCAGCCCCATCGGGAAAAGAGAGTACGAGCAGTACTTC. Protein sequence: CSSSPIGKREYEQYF. The V and J genes are TRBV7-9 and TRBJ2-7; D possibly corresponds to TRBD2 (5 bases). The CDR3 consists of 15 residues. Germline-derived CDR1 and CDR2 are SEHNR and FQNEAQ (reference sequence).

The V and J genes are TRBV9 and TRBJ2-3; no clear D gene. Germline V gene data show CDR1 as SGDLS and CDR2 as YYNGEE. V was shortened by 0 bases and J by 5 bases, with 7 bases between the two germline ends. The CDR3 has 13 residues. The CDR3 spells CASSVDYGDTQYF. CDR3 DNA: TGTGCCAGCAGCGTAGACTACGGAGATACGCAGTATTTT.

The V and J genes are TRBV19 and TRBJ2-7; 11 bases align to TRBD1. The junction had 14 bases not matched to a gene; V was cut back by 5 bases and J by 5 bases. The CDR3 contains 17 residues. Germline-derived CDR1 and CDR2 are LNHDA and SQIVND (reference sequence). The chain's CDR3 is CASSPRYTGTGGHEQYF. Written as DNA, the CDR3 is TGTGCCAGTAGTCCCCGTTACACCGGGACAGGGGGACACGAGCAGTACTTC. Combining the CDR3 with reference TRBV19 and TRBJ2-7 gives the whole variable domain DGGITQSPKYLFRKEGQNVTLSCEQNLNHDAMYWYRQDPGQGLRLIYYSQIVNDFQKGDIAEGYSVSREKKESFPLTVTSAQKNPTAFYLCASSPRYTGTGGHEQYFGPGTRLTVT.